Following are 20 T cell receptor beta chains from one sample sequenced in a study of OX40 agonist ivuxolimab in advanced cancers. Library prep was done by the immunoSEQ multiplex PCR assay. Sourced from immuneACCESS, this table was stored by TCRdb with only in-frame sequences that have V and J called. A share of the clones is absent; for the studies checked, an unresolved V gene accounts for under half, and the remainder has no known explanation. In all, the sample holds over 55,000 clones, and 65% to 85% of those were seen once. The ten largest account for roughly 0.8% of the sample. The sequenced sample was CD4+ or CD8+ T cells sorted from blood, obtained in a trial of the OX40 agonist ivuxolimab. These receptors were collected from an adult with an advanced solid tumor such as melanoma, head and neck, liver or kidney cancer.

This clone has only one observation. The chain uses TRBV5-1 and TRBJ1-5; 9 nucleotides match TRBD1. The germline CDR1 and CDR2 sequences are SGHRS and YFSETQ. V shed 4 bases, J shed 5 bases, and the junction held 7 bases outside the gene matches. This CDR3 region has 15 residues. The CDR3 nucleotides are TGCGCCAGCAGCCCCGGATGGACAGGGGATCAGCCCCAGCATTTT. This gives the protein CASSPGWTGDQPQHF.

The rearrangement joins TRBV7-2 to TRBJ1-6, with TRBD1 as a possible D gene (6 bases). Germline V gives CDR1 SGHTA, CDR2 FQGNSA. The CDR3 has 15 residues. The V end was cut by 4 bases, the J end by 10 bases, with 17 bases between. The CDR3 nucleotides read TGTGCCAGCAGCTCACAAACAGGGTCGGGCTCACCCCTCCACTTT. Its translation: CASSSQTGSGSPLHF. Full variable domain (rest looked up from reference TRBV7-2 and TRBJ1-6): GAGVSQSPSNKVTEKGKDVELRCDPISGHTALYWYRQSLGQGLEFLIYFQGNSAPDKSGLPSDRFSAERTGGSVSTLTIQRTQQEDSAVYLCASSSQTGSGSPLHFGNGTRLTVT.

The CDR3 region has the DNA TGTGCCAGCAGCTTCGGGACACCGTACAATGAGCAGTTCTTC. This translates into CASSFGTPYNEQFF. This chain joins TRBV11-2 and TRBJ2-1; TRBD1 is a possible D gene (6 bases). Germline V gives CDR1 SGHAT, CDR2 FQNNGV. The V end was cut by 3 bases, the J end by 4 bases, with 10 bases between. The CDR3 has 14 amino acids.

The CDR3 spells CASSFLLRTGTPYEQYF. The CDR3 DNA is TGTGCCAGCAGCTTTCTCCTCCGAACAGGGACCCCCTACGAGCAGTACTTC. J is TRBJ2-7 and V is TRBV5-5, with D perhaps matching TRBD1 (6 bases). V was pared by 2 bases and J by 2 bases, with 20 bases between. The CDR3 has 17 residues. Germline CDR1 SGHKS, CDR2 YYEKEE (reference sequence).

J is TRBJ1-1 and V is TRBV11-3, with D unclear. Trimming took 2 bases from V and 2 from J, leaving 6 bases between them. Germline-derived CDR1 and CDR2 are SGHNT and YENEEA. The CDR3 runs 13 residues. Written as DNA, the CDR3 is TGTGCCAGCAGCTTACAGAGTAACACTGAAGCTTTCTTT. This sequence encodes CASSLQSNTEAFF.

This clone has only one observation. This rearrangement joins TRBV6-6 to TRBJ2-2, with D possibly matching TRBD2 (6 bases). The CDR3 covers 16 residues. With 5 bases removed from V and 5 bases from J, the gap between germline ends came to 18 bases. The V gene's germline CDR1 is MNHNY and CDR2 SVGAGI (reference sequence). The CDR3 reads CASSTQGLRGTGELFF. As DNA, the CDR3 is TGTGCCAGCAGTACCCAGGGACTCCGAGGAACCGGGGAGCTGTTTTTT.

This clone was detected only once. The V call is TRBV30, the J call TRBJ1-4; TRBD1 matches 7 bases. V shed 3 bases, J shed 4 bases, and the junction held 8 bases outside the gene matches. The CDR3 loop spans 15 amino acids. Germline CDR1 reads GTSNPN; CDR2 reads SVGIG (reference sequence). DNA for the CDR3: TGTGCCTGGAGCAAACCGGGACAGAATAATGAAAAACTGTTTTTT. Its translation is CAWSKPGQNNEKLFF. Full variable domain (remainder filled in from reference TRBV30 and TRBJ1-4): SQTIHQWPATLVQPVGSPLSLECTVEGTSNPNLYWYRQAAGRGLQLLFYSVGIGQISSEVPQNLSASRPQDRQFILSSKKLLLSDSGFYLCAWSKPGQNNEKLFFGSGTQLSVL.

This sequence joins TRBV10-3 and TRBJ1-5; 11 nucleotides line up with TRBD1. Germline values: CDR1 ENHRY, CDR2 SYGVKD. The CDR3 is 15 amino acids. J lost 2 bases, V lost 4 bases, and 1 base had no gene match. The CDR3: CAISGTGGGNQPQHF. DNA for the CDR3: TGTGCCATCAGTGGGACAGGGGGCGGCAATCAGCCCCAGCATTTT.

This clone occurred once. This chain joins TRBV30 and TRBJ1-6, with D possibly TRBD1 on 6 matching bases. The CDR3 has 13 residues. Germline CDR1 GTSNPN, CDR2 SVGIG (reference sequence). V was shortened by 1 base and J by 13 bases, with 14 bases between the two germline ends. CDR3 region: CAWSAPQGNPLHF. DNA of the CDR3: TGTGCCTGGAGTGCACCACAGGGTAACCCCCTCCACTTT.

The rearrangement joins TRBV14 to TRBJ2-1; TRBD2 matches 8 bases. Unmatched junction bases numbered 5, after V lost 0 bases and J lost 7 bases. Germline CDR1 and CDR2: SGHDN and FVKESK. CDR3 length: 15 amino acids. Here the CDR3 reads CASSQEAGEWNEQFF. DNA of the CDR3: TGTGCCAGCAGCCAAGAAGCGGGAGAGTGGAATGAGCAGTTCTTC.

This clone was counted between two and nine times. The chain recombines TRBV19 with TRBJ2-1, with TRBD2 matching over 10 bases. The CDR3 length is 14 residues. Losses at the gene ends were 5 bases for V and 7 bases for J; bases not matched to a gene: 5. Germline V gene data show CDR1 as LNHDA and CDR2 as SQIVND (reference sequence). This CDR3 is CASSGLAARNEQFF. Here the CDR3 DNA reads TGTGCCAGTAGTGGACTAGCGGCTCGGAATGAGCAGTTCTTC.

The chain joins TRBV29-1 to TRBJ2-7; unclear D gene. From germline, CDR1 is SQVTM and CDR2 ANQGSEA. This CDR3 spans 13 amino acids. V lost 4 bases and J 0 bases, leaving 10 bases between the germline ends. The CDR3: CSVGLPVSYEQYF. In DNA, the CDR3 is TGCAGCGTTGGACTTCCCGTCTCCTACGAGCAGTACTTC.

V and J are TRBV4-1 and TRBJ1-1; possibly TRBD1 for D (6 bases). The germline gives CDR1 MGHRA, CDR2 YSYEKL. Trimming shortened V by 3 bases and J by 4 bases, and 15 bases separated the two germline ends. This CDR3 comprises 15 residues. The CDR3 DNA reads TGCGCCAGCAGCCATGTCGACATCAGGGGCACTGAAGCTTTCTTT. Its translation is CASSHVDIRGTEAFF.

The rearrangement uses TRBV9 and TRBJ1-1; the D gene is possibly TRBD1 (5 bases). Trimming stripped 5 bases from V and 4 bases from J, with 12 bases between. The CDR3 runs to 13 residues. The germline V gene has CDR1 SGDLS and CDR2 YYNGEE. The CDR3 reads CASSWGEGTEAFF. CDR3 DNA: TGTGCCAGCAGTTGGGGGGAGGGCACTGAAGCTTTCTTT.

The gene calls are TRBV27 and TRBJ1-4; weak D call: TRBD1 (5 bases). This CDR3 is 15 amino acids long. In germline, CDR1 is MNHEY, CDR2 SMNVEV (reference sequence). Trimming shortened V by 7 bases and J by 8 bases, and 20 bases separated the two germline ends. The CDR3 reads CASMGSPGRGEKLFF. The CDR3 DNA reads TGTGCCAGCATGGGTTCTCCAGGGAGGGGAGAAAAACTGTTTTTT.

The chain links TRBV30 to TRBJ2-7, with D maybe TRBD2 (5 bases). Per the germline V gene, CDR1 is GTSNPN and CDR2 is SVGIG (reference sequence). The CDR3 is 15 amino acids. Trimming cost V 4 bases and J 2 bases, with 18 bases left between them. The CDR3 bases are TGTGCCTGGACCTATGGAGGTTATCAGGCCTACGAGCAGTACTTC. Amino acid sequence: CAWTYGGYQAYEQYF.

This clone was observed a handful of times. The V gene is TRBV18, the J gene TRBJ1-1; 8 nucleotides line up with TRBD1. CDR3 length: 15 residues. Losses at the gene ends were 1 base for V and 2 bases for J; bases not matched to a gene: 3. Germline assignment: CDR1 KGHSH and CDR2 LQKENI. The CDR3 reads CASSPRTGTNTEAFF. The DNA of the CDR3 is TGTGCCAGCTCACCACGGACAGGGACAAACACTGAAGCTTTCTTT.

This chain links TRBV5-1 with TRBJ2-2, with 8 bases fitting TRBD2. After removal of 0 bases from V and 7 bases from J, the junction contained 14 bases not matched to a gene. Germline V gene sequence: CDR1 SGHRS, CDR2 YFSETQ. This CDR3 has 18 amino acids. The CDR3 loop is CASSLVTSDQRYIGELFF. In nucleotides, the CDR3 is TGCGCCAGCAGCTTGGTGACTAGCGACCAGAGATACATCGGGGAGCTGTTTTTT.

The V call is TRBV9, the J call TRBJ1-3, with D hard to call. Germline V gene data show CDR1 as SGDLS and CDR2 as YYNGEE. V dropped 3 bases and J dropped 0 bases, with 13 bases sitting between them. This CDR3 has 16 amino acids. The CDR3 nucleotides are TGTGCCAGCAGCGCATTCCACGTGGACTCTGGAAACACCATATATTTT. It is translated as CASSAFHVDSGNTIYF.

The rearrangement links TRBV7-9 to TRBJ1-1; a possible D gene is TRBD1 (5 bases). CDR3 length: 15 amino acids. Germline V lookup: CDR1 SEHNR, CDR2 FQNEAQ (reference sequence). The V end was cut by 0 bases, the J end by 3 bases, with 11 bases between. Here the CDR3 DNA reads TGTGCCAGCAGCTTAGCGAGGGGAACGGACACTGAAGCTTTCTTT. This translates into CASSLARGTDTEAFF.